The 12 T cell receptor beta chains presented below share a single source sample, sequenced in a study of T cells after posttransplantation cyclophosphamide. Sequencing used immunoSEQ multiplex PCR; TCRdb keeps in-frame clones, though not all of them. The sample contains roughly 3,600 clones, approximately 85% of which appear only once. Cyclophosphamide on days +3 and +4 followed busulfan-fludarabine conditioning and a marrow graft. The input for sequencing was PBMCs, taken after allogeneic stem cell transplant with posttransplant cyclophosphamide. The receptors were sampled from a female patient aged 50 to 60 who received an allogeneic stem cell transplant from an unrelated donor, was CMV-positive, and had acute and chronic GVHD. Some T cells may have originated in the graft donor.

The chain joins TRBV30 to TRBJ2-1; the D gene is possibly TRBD1 (6 bases). V was clipped by 1 base and J by 7 bases, with 8 bases between them. The CDR3 has 12 residues. Germline V gene sequence: CDR1 GTSNPN, CDR2 SVGIG (reference sequence). CDR3 in amino acids: CAWSGQVNEQFF. The CDR3 coding sequence is TGTGCCTGGAGTGGACAGGTTAATGAGCAGTTCTTC.

The chain links TRBV7-2 to TRBJ1-6, with TRBD1 identical over 7 bases. Per germline, CDR1 SGHTA and CDR2 FQGNSA. V lost 0 bases, J lost 0 bases, and 5 bases stayed unmatched. The CDR3 loop spans 18 amino acids. This CDR3 reads CASSLAPTGSSYNSPLHF. CDR3 sequence (DNA): TGTGCCAGCAGCTTAGCGCCGACAGGGAGCTCCTATAATTCACCCCTCCACTTT. The whole variable domain, remainder taken from reference TRBV7-2 and TRBJ1-6, is GAGVSQSPSNKVTEKGKDVELRCDPISGHTALYWYRQSLGQGLEFLIYFQGNSAPDKSGLPSDRFSAERTGGSVSTLTIQRTQQEDSAVYLCASSLAPTGSSYNSPLHFGNGTRLTVT.

The V gene is TRBV5-1, the J gene TRBJ1-2; 8 bases line up with TRBD1. Germline CDR1 SGHRS, CDR2 YFSETQ. V was clipped by 4 bases and J by 5 bases; unmatched bases: 13. The CDR3 runs to 16 residues. CDR3 in amino acids: CASSQAQGARLYGYTF. As DNA, the CDR3 is TGCGCCAGCAGCCAAGCTCAGGGGGCGCGTTTATATGGCTACACCTTC. Full variable domain (missing parts from reference TRBV5-1 and TRBJ1-2): KAGVTQTPRYLIKTRGQQVTLSCSPISGHRSVSWYQQTPGQGLQFLFEYFSETQRNKGNFPGRFSGRQFSNSRSEMNVSTLELGDSALYLCASSQAQGARLYGYTFGSGTRLTVV.

This sequence joins TRBV19 and TRBJ2-5; 10 nucleotides align to TRBD2. The CDR3 has 15 amino acids. Germline V lookup: CDR1 LNHDA, CDR2 SQIVND (reference sequence). J was trimmed by 3 bases and V by 5 bases; bases with no gene match: 6. The CDR3 loop is CASSSTSGLKETQYF. The CDR3 DNA reads TGTGCCAGTAGTTCGACTAGCGGGCTGAAAGAGACCCAGTACTTC.

The rearrangement joins TRBV11-2 to TRBJ1-1, with D perhaps TRBD1 (5 bases). The CDR3 is 15 amino acids. Germline V gene lookup returns CDR1 SGHAT and CDR2 FQNNGV. Trimming took 0 bases from V and 3 from J, leaving 11 bases between them. The CDR3 DNA sequence: TGTGCCAGCAGCTTAGATTGGCGGGGCTACACTGAAGCTTTCTTT. Translating gives CASSLDWRGYTEAFF.

V gene TRBV9 combines with J gene TRBJ1-2; 7 nucleotides line up with TRBD1. The CDR3 is 15 residues long. With V trimmed by 4 bases and J by 2 bases, 8 bases remained unmatched. Per germline, CDR1 SGDLS and CDR2 YYNGEE. CDR3 in DNA: TGTGCCAGCAGCCCTACCGGGACAGCAAACTATGGCTACACCTTC. This sequence encodes CASSPTGTANYGYTF.

This clone was seen just once. The V call is TRBV4-1, the J call TRBJ2-2; tentatively, D is TRBD2 (5 bases). Trimming pared 1 base from V and 1 base from J, leaving 10 bases between. From germline, CDR1 is MGHRA and CDR2 YSYEKL. The CDR3 sequence is 16 residues long. The CDR3 bases are TGCGCCAGCAGCCAAGGCGGGCAGCAGAACACCGGGGAGCTGTTTTTT. Protein sequence: CASSQGGQQNTGELFF.

The chain employs TRBV9 and TRBJ1-5; D remains ambiguous. Germline assignment: CDR1 SGDLS and CDR2 YYNGEE. This CDR3 has 13 amino acids. V was trimmed by 4 bases and J by 3 bases, leaving 8 bases between them. CDR3 amino acids: CASSNSINQPQHF. The CDR3 coding sequence is TGTGCCAGCAGCAACAGCATCAATCAGCCCCAGCATTTT.

The chain links TRBV2 to TRBJ2-1; 7 bases map to TRBD1. The germline CDR1 and CDR2 sequences are SNHLY and FYNNEI. The CDR3 spans 13 residues. Trimming cost V 8 bases and J 6 bases; bases outside gene matches: 7. As DNA, the CDR3 is TGTGCCAGCGTACGGGCAGGGGGCAATGAGCAGTTCTTC. Translation: CASVRAGGNEQFF.

The chain couples TRBV5-1 to TRBJ1-3, with a tentative D call TRBD1 (6 bases). V gave up 3 bases and J gave up 8 bases, with 12 bases separating them. Germline CDR1 is SGHRS and CDR2 is YFSETQ. The CDR3 has 13 amino acids. CDR3: CASSSQGRDTIYF. DNA for the CDR3: TGCGCCAGCAGCTCACAGGGAAGAGACACCATATATTTT. The variable domain in full, completed from reference TRBV5-1 and TRBJ1-3, reads KAGVTQTPRYLIKTRGQQVTLSCSPISGHRSVSWYQQTPGQGLQFLFEYFSETQRNKGNFPGRFSGRQFSNSRSEMNVSTLELGDSALYLCASSSQGRDTIYFGEGSWLTVV.

This chain uses TRBV18 with TRBJ1-1; D not resolved. The germline CDR1 and CDR2 sequences are KGHSH and LQKENI. V dropped 4 bases and J dropped 4 bases, with 19 bases sitting between them. The CDR3 loop spans 16 amino acids. The CDR3 loop is CASSLGRVQRGTEAFF. In nucleotides, the CDR3 is TGTGCCAGCTCACTAGGAAGGGTACAACGGGGCACTGAAGCTTTCTTT.

CDR3 in DNA: TGCGCCAGCAGCCAAGTATTCCAAAGACTGTCGAGCAACGAGCAGTACTTC. It specifies CASSQVFQRLSSNEQYF. V gene TRBV4-1 combines with J gene TRBJ2-7; D uncertain. V was trimmed by 1 base and J by 5 bases, leaving 21 bases between them. This CDR3 region has 17 residues. Germline V gene sequence: CDR1 MGHRA, CDR2 YSYEKL.